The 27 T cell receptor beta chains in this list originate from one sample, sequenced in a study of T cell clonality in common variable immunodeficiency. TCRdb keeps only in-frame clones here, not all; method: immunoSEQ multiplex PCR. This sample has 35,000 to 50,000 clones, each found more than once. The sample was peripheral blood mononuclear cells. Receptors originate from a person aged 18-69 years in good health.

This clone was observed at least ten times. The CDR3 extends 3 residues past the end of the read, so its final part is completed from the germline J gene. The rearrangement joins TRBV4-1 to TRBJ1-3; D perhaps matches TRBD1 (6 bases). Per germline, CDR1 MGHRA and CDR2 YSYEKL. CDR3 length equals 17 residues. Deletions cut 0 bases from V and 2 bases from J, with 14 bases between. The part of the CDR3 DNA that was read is TGCGCCAGCAGCCAAGAACCCTTGGCAGGGGCTGGAAACACC. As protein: CASSQEPLAGAGNT. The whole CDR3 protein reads CASSQEPLAGAGNTIYF.

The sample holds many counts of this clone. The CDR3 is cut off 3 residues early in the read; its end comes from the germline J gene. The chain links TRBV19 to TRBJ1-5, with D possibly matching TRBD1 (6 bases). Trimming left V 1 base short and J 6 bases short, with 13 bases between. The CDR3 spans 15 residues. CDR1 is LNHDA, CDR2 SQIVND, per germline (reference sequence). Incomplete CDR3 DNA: TGTGCCAGTAGTATAGCAACAGGGTTGAGTCAGCCC. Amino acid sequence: CASSIATGLSQP. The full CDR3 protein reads CASSIATGLSQPQHF.

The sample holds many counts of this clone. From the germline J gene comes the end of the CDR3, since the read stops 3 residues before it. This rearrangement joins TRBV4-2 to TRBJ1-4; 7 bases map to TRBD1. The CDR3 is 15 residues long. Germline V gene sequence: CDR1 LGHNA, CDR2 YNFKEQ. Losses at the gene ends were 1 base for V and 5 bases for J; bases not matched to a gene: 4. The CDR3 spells CASSQVAGGNEKLFF. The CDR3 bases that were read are TGTGCCAGCAGCCAAGTAGCAGGGGGGAATGAAAAA.

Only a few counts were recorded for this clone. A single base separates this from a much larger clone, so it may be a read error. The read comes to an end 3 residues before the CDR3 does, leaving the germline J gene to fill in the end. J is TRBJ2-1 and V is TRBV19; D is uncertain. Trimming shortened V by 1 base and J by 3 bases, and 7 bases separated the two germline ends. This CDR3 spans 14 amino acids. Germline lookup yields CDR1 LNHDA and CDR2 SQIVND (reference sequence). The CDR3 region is CASSIGDNYNEQFF. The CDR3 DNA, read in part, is TGTGCCAGTAGTATAGGTGACAACTACAATGAG. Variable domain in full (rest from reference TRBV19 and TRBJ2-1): DGGITQSPKYLFRKEGQNVTLSCEQNLNHDAMYWYRQDPGQGLRLIYYSQIVNDFQKGDIAEGYSVSREKKESFPLTVTSAQKNPTAFYLCASSIGDNYNEQFFGPGTRLTVL.

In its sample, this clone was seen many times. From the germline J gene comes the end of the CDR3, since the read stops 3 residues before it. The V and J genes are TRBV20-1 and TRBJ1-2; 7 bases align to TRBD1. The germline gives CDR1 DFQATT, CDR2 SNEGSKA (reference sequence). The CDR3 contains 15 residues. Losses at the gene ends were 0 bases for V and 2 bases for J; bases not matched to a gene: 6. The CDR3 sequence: CSARDPGQTNYGYTF. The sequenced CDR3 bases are TGCAGTGCTAGAGATCCGGGACAGACCAACTATGGC.

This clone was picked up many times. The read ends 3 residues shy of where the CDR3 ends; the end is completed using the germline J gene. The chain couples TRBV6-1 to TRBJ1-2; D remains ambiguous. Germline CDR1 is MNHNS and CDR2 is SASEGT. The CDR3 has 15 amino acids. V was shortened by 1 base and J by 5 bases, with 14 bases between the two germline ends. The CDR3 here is CASSEGAEGYYGYTF. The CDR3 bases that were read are TGTGCCAGCAGTGAAGGGGCCGAGGGCTATTATGGC.

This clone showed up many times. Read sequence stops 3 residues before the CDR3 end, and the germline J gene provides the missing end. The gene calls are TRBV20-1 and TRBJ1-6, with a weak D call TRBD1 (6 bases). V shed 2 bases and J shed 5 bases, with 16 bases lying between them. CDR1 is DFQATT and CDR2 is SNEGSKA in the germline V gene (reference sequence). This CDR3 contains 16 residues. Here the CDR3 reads CSARQTGTQNNSPLHF. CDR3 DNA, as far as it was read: TGCAGTGCTAGACAGACCGGGACACAGAATAATTCACCC.

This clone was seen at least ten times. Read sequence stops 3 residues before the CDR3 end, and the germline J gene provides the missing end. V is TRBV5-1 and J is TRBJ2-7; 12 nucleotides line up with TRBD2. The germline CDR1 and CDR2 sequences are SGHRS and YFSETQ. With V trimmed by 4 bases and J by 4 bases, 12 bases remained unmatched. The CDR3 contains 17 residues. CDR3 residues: CASSTLRLAGEDYEQYF. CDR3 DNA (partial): TGCGCCAGCAGCACACTCCGACTAGCGGGAGAAGATTACGAG.

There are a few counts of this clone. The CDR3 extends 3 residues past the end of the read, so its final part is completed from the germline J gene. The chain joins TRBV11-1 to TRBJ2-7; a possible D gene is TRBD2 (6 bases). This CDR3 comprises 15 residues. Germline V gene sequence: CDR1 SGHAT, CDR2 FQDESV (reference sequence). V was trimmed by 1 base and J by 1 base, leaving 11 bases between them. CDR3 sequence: CASSLVAGTSYEQYF. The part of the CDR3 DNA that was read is TGTGCCAGCAGCTTAGTCGCGGGGACGTCCTACGAG. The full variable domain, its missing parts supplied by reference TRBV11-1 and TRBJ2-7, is EAEVAQSPRYKITEKSQAVAFWCDPISGHATLYWYRQILGQGPELLVQFQDESVVDDSQLPKDRFSAERLKGVDSTLKIQPAELGDSAMYLCASSLVAGTSYEQYFGPGTRLTVT.

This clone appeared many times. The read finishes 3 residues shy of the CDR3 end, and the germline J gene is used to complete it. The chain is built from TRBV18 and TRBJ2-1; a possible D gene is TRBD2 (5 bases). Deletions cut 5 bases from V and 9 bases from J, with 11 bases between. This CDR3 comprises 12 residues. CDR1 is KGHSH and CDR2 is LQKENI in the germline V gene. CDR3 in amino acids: CASSSSEVEQFF. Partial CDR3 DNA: TGTGCCAGCTCAAGTAGCGAGGTTGAG. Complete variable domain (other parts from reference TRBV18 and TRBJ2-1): NAGVMQNPRHLVRRRGQEARLRCSPMKGHSHVYWYRQLPEEGLKFMVYLQKENIIDESGMPKERFSAEFPKEGPSILRIQQVVRGDSAAYFCASSSSEVEQFFGPGTRLTVL.

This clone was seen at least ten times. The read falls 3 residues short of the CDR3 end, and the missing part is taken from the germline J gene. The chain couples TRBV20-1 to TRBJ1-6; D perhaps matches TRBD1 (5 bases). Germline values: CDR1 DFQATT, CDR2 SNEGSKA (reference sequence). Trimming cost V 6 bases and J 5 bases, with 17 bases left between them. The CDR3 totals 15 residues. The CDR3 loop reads CSAPVGGANNSPLHF. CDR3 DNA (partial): TGCAGTGCCCCGGTGGGAGGGGCTAATAATTCACCC.

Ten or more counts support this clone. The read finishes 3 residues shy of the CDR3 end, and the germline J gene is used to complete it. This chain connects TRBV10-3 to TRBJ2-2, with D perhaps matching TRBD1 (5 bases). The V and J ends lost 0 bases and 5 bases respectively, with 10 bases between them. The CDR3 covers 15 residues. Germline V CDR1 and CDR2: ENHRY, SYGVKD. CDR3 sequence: CAISESLGATGELFF. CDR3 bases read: TGTGCCATCAGTGAGTCGCTTGGGGCTACCGGGGAG.

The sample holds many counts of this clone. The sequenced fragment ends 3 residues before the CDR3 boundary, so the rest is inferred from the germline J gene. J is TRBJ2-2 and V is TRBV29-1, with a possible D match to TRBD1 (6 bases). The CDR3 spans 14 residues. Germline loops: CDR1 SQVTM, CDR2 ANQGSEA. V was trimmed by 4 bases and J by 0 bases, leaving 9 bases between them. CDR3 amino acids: CSVVWGPNTGELFF. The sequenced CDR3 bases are TGCAGCGTTGTATGGGGGCCGAACACCGGGGAG.

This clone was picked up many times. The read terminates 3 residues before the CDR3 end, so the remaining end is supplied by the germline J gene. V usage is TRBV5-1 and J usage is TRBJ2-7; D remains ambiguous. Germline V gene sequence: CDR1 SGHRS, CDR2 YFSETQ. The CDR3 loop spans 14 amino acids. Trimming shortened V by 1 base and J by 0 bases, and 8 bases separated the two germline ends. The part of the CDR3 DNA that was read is TGCGCCAGCAGCTTGAACAGCTTCTCCTACGAG. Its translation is CASSLNSFSYE. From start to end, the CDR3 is CASSLNSFSYEQYF. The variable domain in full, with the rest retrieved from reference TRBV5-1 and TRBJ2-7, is KAGVTQTPRYLIKTRGQQVTLSCSPISGHRSVSWYQQTPGQGLQFLFEYFSETQRNKGNFPGRFSGRQFSNSRSEMNVSTLELGDSALYLCASSLNSFSYEQYFGPGTRLTVT.

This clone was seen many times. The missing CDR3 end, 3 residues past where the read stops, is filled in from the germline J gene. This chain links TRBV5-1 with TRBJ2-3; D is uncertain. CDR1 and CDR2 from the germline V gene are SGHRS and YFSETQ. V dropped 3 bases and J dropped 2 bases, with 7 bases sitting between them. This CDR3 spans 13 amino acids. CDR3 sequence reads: CASSSQYTDTQYF. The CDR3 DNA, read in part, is TGCGCCAGCAGCTCCCAGTACACAGATACG.

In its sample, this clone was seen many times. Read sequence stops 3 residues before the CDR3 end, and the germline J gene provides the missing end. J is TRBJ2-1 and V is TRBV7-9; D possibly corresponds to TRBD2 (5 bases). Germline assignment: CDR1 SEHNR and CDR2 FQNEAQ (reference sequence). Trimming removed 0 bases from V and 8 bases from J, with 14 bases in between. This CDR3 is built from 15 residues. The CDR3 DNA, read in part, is TGTGCCAGCAGCTTAGCGGCTAATAAGAGGGATGAG. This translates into CASSLAANKRDE. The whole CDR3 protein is CASSLAANKRDEQFF.

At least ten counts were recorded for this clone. Here the CDR3 reads CASSQTENTEAFF. Incomplete CDR3 DNA: TGTGCCAGCAGCCAGACTGAGAACACTGAA. The chain links TRBV2 to TRBJ1-1; D remains unclear. The observed sequence ends 3 residues before the CDR3 terminus, with the missing tail filled in from the germline J gene. The CDR3 spans 13 residues. Germline V gives CDR1 SNHLY, CDR2 FYNNEI. Trimming stripped 6 bases from V and 1 base from J, with 9 bases between.

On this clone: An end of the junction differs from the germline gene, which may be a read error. Incomplete CDR3 DNA: TGTGCCCGCAGCCCCCTCGAAGCCATGAACACTGAA. Amino acid sequence: CARSPLEAMNTE. The CDR3 reads in full as CARSPLEAMNTEAFF. The V call is TRBV7-6, the J call TRBJ1-1; no reliable D call. Sequencing ends 3 residues short of the CDR3 end; the germline J gene provides the rest. CDR1 is SGHVS and CDR2 is FNYEAQ in the germline V gene. This CDR3 comprises 15 residues.

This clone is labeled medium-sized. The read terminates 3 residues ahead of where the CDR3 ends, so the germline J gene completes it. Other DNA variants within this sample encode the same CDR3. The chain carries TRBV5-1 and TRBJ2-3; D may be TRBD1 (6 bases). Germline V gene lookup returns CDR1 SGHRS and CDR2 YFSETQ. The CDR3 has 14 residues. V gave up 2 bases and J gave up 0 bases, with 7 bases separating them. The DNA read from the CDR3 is TGCGCCAGCAGCTTACAGGGTAGCACAGATACG. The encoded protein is CASSLQGSTDT. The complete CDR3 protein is CASSLQGSTDTQYF.

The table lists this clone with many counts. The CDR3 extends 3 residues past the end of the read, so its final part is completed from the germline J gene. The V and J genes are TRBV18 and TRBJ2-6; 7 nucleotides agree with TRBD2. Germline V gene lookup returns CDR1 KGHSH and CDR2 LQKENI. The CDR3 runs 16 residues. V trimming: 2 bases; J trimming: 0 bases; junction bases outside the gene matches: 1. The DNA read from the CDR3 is TGTGCCAGCTCACCAGGGGACTACTCTGGGGCCAACGTC. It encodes CASSPGDYSGANV. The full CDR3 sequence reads CASSPGDYSGANVLTF. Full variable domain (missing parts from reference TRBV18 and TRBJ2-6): NAGVMQNPRHLVRRRGQEARLRCSPMKGHSHVYWYRQLPEEGLKFMVYLQKENIIDESGMPKERFSAEFPKEGPSILRIQQVVRGDSAAYFCASSPGDYSGANVLTFGAGSRLTVL.

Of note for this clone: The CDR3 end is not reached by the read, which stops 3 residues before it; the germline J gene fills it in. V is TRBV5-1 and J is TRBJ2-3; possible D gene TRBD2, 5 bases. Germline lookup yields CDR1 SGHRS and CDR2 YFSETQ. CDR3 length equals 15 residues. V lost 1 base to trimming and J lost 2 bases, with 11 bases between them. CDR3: CASSLPGSDTDTQYF. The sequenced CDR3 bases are TGCGCCAGCAGCTTGCCGGGGTCGGACACAGATACG.

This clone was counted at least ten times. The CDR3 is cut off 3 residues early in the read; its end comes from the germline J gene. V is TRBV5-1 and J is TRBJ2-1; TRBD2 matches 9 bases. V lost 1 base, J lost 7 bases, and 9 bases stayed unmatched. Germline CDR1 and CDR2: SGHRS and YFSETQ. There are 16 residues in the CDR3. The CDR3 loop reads CASSLWVNSGSNEQFF. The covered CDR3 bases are TGCGCCAGCAGCTTGTGGGTGAATAGCGGGAGTAATGAG.

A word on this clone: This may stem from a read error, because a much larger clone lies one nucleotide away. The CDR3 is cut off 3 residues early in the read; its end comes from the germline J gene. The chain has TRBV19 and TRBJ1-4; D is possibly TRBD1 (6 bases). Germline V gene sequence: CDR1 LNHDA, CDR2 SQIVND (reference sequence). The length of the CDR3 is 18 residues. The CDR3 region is CASSNLQGSSSGANVLFF. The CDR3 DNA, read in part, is TGTGCCAGTAGTAACCTACAGGGATCAAGCTCTGGGGCCAACGTA.

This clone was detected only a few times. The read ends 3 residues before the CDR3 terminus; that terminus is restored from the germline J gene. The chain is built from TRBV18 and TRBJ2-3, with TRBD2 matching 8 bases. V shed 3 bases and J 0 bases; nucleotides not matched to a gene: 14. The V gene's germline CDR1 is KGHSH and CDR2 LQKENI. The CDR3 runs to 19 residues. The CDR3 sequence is CASSPFGLADFLSTDTQYF. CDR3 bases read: TGTGCCAGCTCACCTTTCGGACTAGCCGATTTTCTTAGCACAGATACG.

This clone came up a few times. The sequenced CDR3 bases are TGTGCCAGCAGCCCAGATAGCGGCTCCTACAATGAC. Translating gives CASSPDSGSYND. In full, the CDR3 reads CASSPDSGSYNDYTF. V is TRBV7-2 and J is TRBJ1-2; no reliable D call. The read stops 3 residues short of the end of the CDR3; the missing end is completed from the germline J gene. Per germline, CDR1 SGHTA and CDR2 FQGNSA. CDR3 size: 15 residues.

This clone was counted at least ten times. The CDR3 loop reads CASSLGSRATDTQYF. The DNA read from the CDR3 is TGTGCCAGCAGCTTGGGCTCCAGGGCCACAGATACG. The rearrangement links TRBV5-4 to TRBJ2-3, with TRBD1 as a possible D gene (5 bases). The CDR3 extends 3 residues past the end of the read, so its final part is completed from the germline J gene. The length of the CDR3 is 15 residues. The V gene's germline CDR1 is SGHNT and CDR2 YYREEE (reference sequence). V was shortened by 0 bases and J by 2 bases, with 10 bases between the two germline ends. Complete variable domain (other parts from reference TRBV5-4 and TRBJ2-3): ETGVTQSPTHLIKTRGQQVTLRCSSQSGHNTVSWYQQALGQGPQFIFQYYREEENGRGNFPPRFSGLQFPNYSSELNVNALELDDSALYLCASSLGSRATDTQYFGPGTRLTVL.

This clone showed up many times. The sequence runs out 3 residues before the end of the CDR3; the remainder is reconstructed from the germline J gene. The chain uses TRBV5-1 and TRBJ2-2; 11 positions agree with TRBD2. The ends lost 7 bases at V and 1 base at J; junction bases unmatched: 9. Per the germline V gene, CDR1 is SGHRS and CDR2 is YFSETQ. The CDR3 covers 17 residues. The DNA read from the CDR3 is TGCGCCAGCGGCCAGACTAGCGGGAATTTGAACACCGGGGAG. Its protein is CASGQTSGNLNTGE. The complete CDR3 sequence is CASGQTSGNLNTGELFF.